This TCR beta chain was captured by sequencing in a study of blood T cell repertoires in COVID-19. As for the study in general: Collection of acute and convalescent COVID-19 samples took place in the United States, Italy and Spain. PBMCs, B-cell-depleted T cells, or T cells provided the cDNA or gDNA that made up the material.

V lost 5 bases and J 5 bases, leaving 15 bases between the germline ends. Looked up from germline, CDR1 is SGHVS and CDR2 is FQNEAQ. The length of the CDR3 is 14 residues. In the study's own analysis: By means of reference gene primer amplification, nucleated cell counts were estimated. Profiled with immunoSEQ multiplex PCR; TCRdb holds only in-frame clones, not every one. The V and J calls and clone size were taken over from that table, and D and trimming were inferred from the DNA. The sample has about 210,000 clones, just under 90% seen once; the top ten hold 5.5% to 7.5%. The specimen sequenced was peripheral blood. This clonotype originated in a man aged 55-75 years who had recovered from COVID-19. The chain carries TRBV7-8 and TRBJ1-2, with D possibly TRBD1 on 6 matching bases. Written as DNA, the CDR3 is TGTGCCAGCAGCATGGATGGGACAAAATATGGCTACACCTTC. This translates into CASSMDGTKYGYTF.